This paragraph reports one T cell receptor beta chain. The CDR3 goes on 3 residues after the read ends, and that part is filled in from the germline J gene. TCRdb's table, derived via immunoSEQ multiplex PCR, lists solely in-frame clones and lacks some. The data include 15,000 to 20,000 clones; the top ten clones carry about 17%. This record comes from a study of T cells in women clearing cervical HPV infection. V dropped 7 bases and J dropped 4; count of bases not matched to a gene: 11. Germline loops: CDR1 SGHRS, CDR2 YFSETQ. The CDR3 consists of 16 residues. The J gene is TRBJ1-4, the V gene TRBV5-1; 9 positions agree with TRBD1. Sequenced input: blood buffy coat. The TCR comes from a woman aged 18-69 years with a cervical HPV16 infection that either progressed to CIN3+ or cleared (not recorded which). The CDR3 is CASSPSGQGNNEKLFF. Partial CDR3 DNA: TGCGCCAGCTCCCCCTCCGGACAGGGGAATAATGAAAAA.